The 27 T cell receptor beta chains listed next were all sequenced from one sample in a study of blood T cells in healthy people across ages. With a J-beta primer mix and a sample-barcoded 5' primer, a second PCR ran about 7 to 12 cycles. TCRdb re-called the 5' RACE reads through MiXCR, storing one row per CDR3 protein. Of roughly 1 million distinct CDR3 sequences listed, 20% to 25% are singletons. These records were also assigned to another study, of T cells of mothers and their children.

The sequenced sample consisted of blood. These receptors originate from a girl aged 2 to 10 in good health.

This clonotype came up a few times. CDR3 in amino acids: CSARGVNQPQHF. The CDR3 DNA is TGCAGTGCTAGGGGCGTTAATCAGCCCCAGCATTTT. The chain has TRBV20-1 and TRBJ1-5; D is unclear. Germline lookup yields CDR1 DFQATT and CDR2 SNEGSKA (reference sequence). This CDR3 is built from 12 residues. V was cut by 3 bases and J by 4 bases, with 7 bases left in between.

This clonotype was seen only once. The chain uses TRBV27 and TRBJ2-4; maybe TRBD2 (6 bases). CDR3 length: 14 residues. CDR1 is MNHEY, CDR2 SMNVEV, per germline (reference sequence). Trimming removed 3 bases at V and 10 bases at J, with 16 bases between. CDR3 protein: CASSFTGLPGIQYF. CDR3 nucleotide sequence: TGTGCCAGCAGTTTTACCGGACTACCAGGGATTCAGTACTTC.

This clonotype was counted a few times. J is TRBJ1-6 and V is TRBV2; unclear D gene. V lost 11 bases, J lost 8 bases, and 13 bases lay in between. The germline V gene has CDR1 SNHLY and CDR2 FYNNEI. The CDR3 loop spans 12 amino acids. CDR3: CAGGYTHSPLHF. CDR3 coding DNA: TGTGCCGGAGGATATACCCATTCACCCCTCCACTTT.

The V gene is TRBV7-9, the J gene TRBJ2-2, with 9 bases identical to TRBD1. The CDR3 covers 15 residues. The V gene end was trimmed by 2 bases and the J gene end by 7 bases; junction bases not matched to a gene: 5. The germline V gene has CDR1 SEHNR and CDR2 FQNEAQ (reference sequence). The CDR3 region is CASSLLQGANGELFF. The CDR3 DNA is TGTGCCAGCAGCTTATTACAGGGGGCGAACGGGGAGCTGTTTTTT. Complete variable domain (other parts from reference TRBV7-9 and TRBJ2-2): DTGVSQNPRHKITKRGQNVTFRCDPISEHNRLYWYRQTLGQGPEFLTYFQNEAQLEKSRLLSDRFSAERPKGSFSTLEIQRTEQGDSAMYLCASSLLQGANGELFFGEGSRLTVL.

The chain has TRBV7-9 and TRBJ1-1; D call uncertain. CDR3 length equals 15 residues. Germline CDR1 is SEHNR and CDR2 is FQNEAQ (reference sequence). V lost 5 bases and J lost 2, with 15 bases in between. This CDR3 is CASSPRGEINTEAFF. The DNA for the CDR3 is TGTGCCAGCAGCCCGCGTGGGGAAATCAACACTGAAGCTTTCTTT.

This clonotype has only a few counts. V usage is TRBV7-9 and J usage is TRBJ2-1, with 7 positions matching TRBD2. Looked up from germline, CDR1 is SEHNR and CDR2 is FQNEAQ (reference sequence). J gave up 0 bases and V 2 bases, and 4 bases lay outside the gene matches. There are 16 residues in the CDR3. CDR3 in DNA: TGTGCCAGCAGCTTAAAAGGCGGGAGCTCCTACAATGAGCAGTTCTTC. Its protein product is CASSLKGGSSYNEQFF. The full variable domain, rest sourced from reference TRBV7-9 and TRBJ2-1, is DTGVSQNPRHKITKRGQNVTFRCDPISEHNRLYWYRQTLGQGPEFLTYFQNEAQLEKSRLLSDRFSAERPKGSFSTLEIQRTEQGDSAMYLCASSLKGGSSYNEQFFGPGTRLTVL.

This clonotype was observed a handful of times. DNA for the CDR3: TGTGCCAGCAGCCTACGTGCAGCCTATGGCTACACCTTC. This sequence encodes CASSLRAAYGYTF. The chain has TRBV3-1 and TRBJ1-2; D remains unclear. Germline assignment: CDR1 LGHDT and CDR2 YNNKEL (reference sequence). Trimming stripped 4 bases from V and 4 bases from J, with 10 bases between. This CDR3 is 13 amino acids long.

The gene calls are TRBV20-1 and TRBJ2-5, with a tentative D call TRBD2 (5 bases). The CDR3 contains 12 residues. Germline lookup yields CDR1 DFQATT and CDR2 SNEGSKA (reference sequence). Trimming cost V 4 bases and J 3 bases, with 9 bases left between them. CDR3 DNA sequence: TGCAGTGCTACGGACGGGGAAGAGACCCAGTACTTC. Its protein is CSATDGEETQYF.

The rearrangement links TRBV20-1 to TRBJ1-1, with D possibly matching TRBD1 (5 bases). V was clipped by 7 bases and J by 11 bases, with 17 bases between them. CDR3 length: 11 amino acids. Per the germline V gene, CDR1 is DFQATT and CDR2 is SNEGSKA (reference sequence). The CDR3 DNA sequence: TGCAGTGTTCAGGGAATAGGTGGGGCTTTCTTT. This codes for CSVQGIGGAFF.

The chain couples TRBV5-6 to TRBJ2-5; 10 nucleotides line up with TRBD1. The J call is doubtful: the DNA matches TRBJ2-7 better. CDR1 is SGHDT, CDR2 YYEEEE, per germline. This CDR3 spans 13 amino acids. DNA for the CDR3: TGTGCCAGCAGCCAGACAGGGGGCAACGAGCAGTACTTC. This translates into CASSQTGGNEQYF.

This clonotype has a handful of counts. This chain uses TRBV7-9 with TRBJ2-5; TRBD1 matches 7 bases. The ends lost 5 bases at V and 3 bases at J; junction bases unmatched: 12. Germline CDR1 SEHNR, CDR2 FQNEAQ (reference sequence). The CDR3 covers 16 residues. The CDR3 region has the DNA TGTGCCAGCAGCGGGGAGTTGACAGGGAATGAAGAGACCCAGTACTTC. It codes for CASSGELTGNEETQYF. The full variable domain, completed using reference TRBV7-9 and TRBJ2-5, is DTGVSQNPRHKITKRGQNVTFRCDPISEHNRLYWYRQTLGQGPEFLTYFQNEAQLEKSRLLSDRFSAERPKGSFSTLEIQRTEQGDSAMYLCASSGELTGNEETQYFGPGTRLLVL.

The chain is built from TRBV10-3 and TRBJ1-2; no reliable D call. Germline V gene lookup returns CDR1 ENHRY and CDR2 SYGVKD. The CDR3 is 14 amino acids. Deletions cut 4 bases from V and 4 bases from J, with 13 bases between. The CDR3 DNA sequence: TGTGCCATCAGTGCAGGCCACTCTCCCTATGGCTACACCTTC. It encodes CAISAGHSPYGYTF.

The chain joins TRBV12-3 or TRBV12-4 to TRBJ2-5; D unclear. V gave up 5 bases and J gave up 5 bases, with 21 bases separating them. The CDR3 spans 16 residues. The CDR3 DNA sequence: TGTGCCAGCAGTCCCTCCTTTGGATTTCGTGAGGAGACCCAGTACTTC. Its protein product is CASSPSFGFREETQYF.

On this clonotype: A junction boundary mismatches the germline segment, possibly from a read error. The chain couples TRBV4-1 to TRBJ2-5; no firm D call. Germline values: CDR1 MGHRA, CDR2 YSYEKL. CDR3 size: 16 residues. CDR3 in amino acids: CASSPVGSRPGETQYF. Here the CDR3 DNA reads TGCGCCAGCAGCCCTGTGGGATCCCGACCCGGAGAGACCCAGTACTTT.

The chain links TRBV10-3 to TRBJ2-1, with a weak D call TRBD1 (6 bases). The CDR3 has 13 amino acids. V gave up 3 bases and J gave up 4 bases, with 7 bases separating them. Germline lookup yields CDR1 ENHRY and CDR2 SYGVKD. In DNA, the CDR3 is TGTGCCATCAGTGACGGGACATACAATGAGCAGTTCTTC. Its translation: CAISDGTYNEQFF.

The chain uses TRBV28 and TRBJ2-5, with no clear D. The J call may be mistaken, given a closer DNA end match to TRBJ2-7. Germline CDR1 MDHEN, CDR2 SYDVKM. The length of the CDR3 is 15 residues. DNA for the CDR3: TGTGCCAGCAGCAAACCGGGCCAACGAATTTACGAGCAGTACTTC. It translates to CASSKPGQRIYEQYF.

The gene calls are TRBV27 and TRBJ2-7; D ambiguous. Germline V CDR1 and CDR2: MNHEY, SMNVEV (reference sequence). The CDR3 extends over 13 amino acids. The V gene lost 2 bases and the J gene lost 2 bases, with 7 bases spanning the gap. The DNA of the CDR3 is TGTGCCAGCAGTTTAGCGAGCCCCTACGAGCAGTACTTC. Translated, it gives CASSLASPYEQYF.

V and J are TRBV7-9 and TRBJ2-3; tentatively, D is TRBD1 or TRBD2 (5 bases each). V lost 11 bases, J lost 5 bases, and 14 bases lay in between. Germline CDR1 and CDR2: SEHNR and FQNEAQ (reference sequence). The CDR3 covers 12 residues. In DNA form, the CDR3 reads TGTGCCGGAGGCAGGGCTGGAGATACGCAGTATTTT. The encoded protein is CAGGRAGDTQYF.

This clonotype has only a few counts. V gene TRBV7-8 combines with J gene TRBJ2-5, with TRBD1 identical over 8 bases. The V segment lost 4 bases and the J segment 3 bases; nucleotides outside the gene matches: 7. Germline loops: CDR1 SGHVS, CDR2 FQNEAQ. The CDR3 loop spans 15 amino acids. Written as DNA, the CDR3 is TGTGCCAGCAGCTCACGGGACAGGAGAAAAGAGACCCAGTACTTC. This gives the protein CASSSRDRRKETQYF.

The chain combines TRBV9 with TRBJ2-3, with 7 bases that match TRBD1. V lost 7 bases to trimming and J lost 4 bases; unmatched junction nucleotides: 15. CDR1 and CDR2 from the germline V gene are SGDLS and YYNGEE. The CDR3 contains 16 residues. For the CDR3, the DNA is TGTGCCAGCTCCCCGCCCCAGGGGGTCCGAGCAGATACGCAGTATTTT. This codes for CASSPPQGVRADTQYF.

The V and J genes are TRBV5-1 and TRBJ2-6; TRBD1 might be the D (6 bases). Trimming left V 7 bases short and J 2 bases short, with 13 bases between. Germline lookup yields CDR1 SGHRS and CDR2 YFSETQ. There are 15 residues in the CDR3. CDR3 in amino acids: CASALAGAGANVLTF. The CDR3 nucleotides are TGCGCCAGCGCTTTGGCAGGGGCTGGGGCCAACGTCCTGACTTTC.

The rearrangement joins TRBV5-1 to TRBJ2-3; 13 bases map to TRBD2. The CDR3 totals 16 residues. Germline values: CDR1 SGHRS, CDR2 YFSETQ. J lost 3 bases, V lost 0 bases, and 1 base had no gene match. The CDR3 coding sequence is TGCGCCAGCAGCTTGGAGACTAGCGGGAGGACAGATACGCAGTATTTT. This encodes CASSLETSGRTDTQYF.

This clonotype has only a few counts. The CDR3 protein is CSAAGDRITTNEKLFF. The CDR3 coding sequence is TGCAGCGCGGCCGGCGACAGGATCACAACTAATGAAAAACTGTTTTTT. V and J are TRBV20-1 and TRBJ1-4; D is perhaps TRBD1 (6 bases). The CDR3 is 16 amino acids. Germline CDR1 is DFQATT and CDR2 is SNEGSKA (reference sequence).

The V and J genes are TRBV25-1 and TRBJ1-1; no clear D gene. Between the trimmed V and J ends, which lost 3 bases and 0 bases, there was a span of 8 bases. Germline V gene data show CDR1 as MGHDK and CDR2 as SYGVNS. The length of the CDR3 is 14 residues. The CDR3 bases are TGTGCCAGCAGTGAGAGCGTTTTGAACACTGAAGCTTTCTTT. It encodes CASSESVLNTEAFF.

The chain uses TRBV20-1 and TRBJ2-1; TRBD2 agrees at 13 bases. This CDR3 is built from 15 residues. Germline CDR1 and CDR2: DFQATT and SNEGSKA (reference sequence). The V gene end was trimmed by 1 base and the J gene end by 8 bases; junction bases not matched to a gene: 5. The CDR3 sequence: CSARGGLAGVDEQFF. The CDR3 region has the DNA TGCAGTGCTAGAGGCGGACTAGCGGGAGTTGATGAGCAGTTCTTC.

This sequence joins TRBV29-1 and TRBJ1-1; D gene unclear. Germline CDR1 SQVTM, CDR2 ANQGSEA. Trimming removed 5 bases at V and 3 bases at J, with 16 bases between. The CDR3 runs to 14 residues. In DNA, the CDR3 is TGCAGCGTTTCGAGGGAAATCGGGGACACTGAAGCTTTCTTT. Translating gives CSVSREIGDTEAFF.

CDR3 region: CASSLPVRDTDTQYF. In DNA form, the CDR3 reads TGTGCCAGCTCACTGCCGGTGAGAGACACAGATACGCAGTATTTT. The chain combines TRBV18 with TRBJ2-3; D not certain. Germline CDR1 KGHSH, CDR2 LQKENI. The CDR3 consists of 15 residues. With 4 bases removed from V and 2 bases from J, the gap between germline ends came to 13 bases.